The 5 T cell receptor beta chains below were found in one sample sequenced in a study of glioma-infiltrating T cells. Amplification of TCR alpha and beta CDR3 regions from RNA used iRepertoire nested multiplex PCR. TCRdb reanalysed the multiplex PCR reads using MiXCR and keeps one entry per CDR3 protein. The sample lists 300,000 to 450,000 distinct CDR3 sequences; approximately 42% were seen once. Sequencing input: glioma tissue, nonneoplastic brain tissue, or PBMCs (not recorded which). The receptors derive from a human donor with low-grade glioma or glioblastoma, undergoing nonglioma brain surgery, or in good health (not recorded which).

This clonotype turned up a few times. This chain uses TRBV4-1 with TRBJ2-1; maybe TRBD2 (5 bases). The CDR3 loop spans 14 amino acids. The ends were cut back, 6 bases at V and 8 bases at J, with 17 bases in the middle. Looked up from germline, CDR1 is MGHRA and CDR2 is YSYEKL. CDR3 nucleotide sequence: TGCGCCAGCAGAGAACTTACTAGGAAGGATGAGCAGTTCTTC. Its translation: CASRELTRKDEQFF.

With respect to this clonotype: The junction departs from germline at one end; a sequencing error may be responsible. The chain couples TRBV27 to TRBJ2-5, with unresolved D. The CDR3 totals 14 residues. CDR1 MNHEY and CDR2 SMNVEV come from the germline V gene (reference sequence). CDR3 sequence reads: CATSFDKWGETQYF. The DNA of the CDR3 is TGTGCCACCAGTTTTGACAAGTGGGGAGAGACCCAGTACTTC.

This clonotype was picked up many times. This chain uses TRBV20-1 with TRBJ2-7; 9 bases align to TRBD2. J lost 0 bases, V lost 5 bases, and 2 bases had no gene match. This CDR3 comprises 13 residues. Germline V gives CDR1 DFQATT, CDR2 SNEGSKA (reference sequence). CDR3 DNA: TGCAGTGCTGTAGCGGGGGTCTCCTACGAGCAGTACTTC. The encoded protein is CSAVAGVSYEQYF.

In regard to this clonotype: A clone one base away is much larger, so this may be a read error. The gene calls are TRBV20-1 and TRBJ2-1; D gene unclear. The germline V gene has CDR1 DFQATT and CDR2 SNEGSKA (reference sequence). Trimming removed 5 bases at V and 6 bases at J, with 5 bases between. This CDR3 spans 10 amino acids. DNA of the CDR3: TGCAGTGCTGGGTTCAATGAGCAGTTCTTC. This translates into CSAGFNEQFF.

The genes are TRBV6-1 and TRBJ2-5, with D possibly matching TRBD1 (5 bases). Germline V gene lookup returns CDR1 MNHNS and CDR2 SASEGT. This CDR3 comprises 16 residues. V was cut by 0 bases and J by 0 bases, with 11 bases left in between. CDR3 in DNA: TGTGCCAGCAGTGAAGCTGGGCGGACATACCAAGAGACCCAGTACTTC. This sequence encodes CASSEAGRTYQETQYF.